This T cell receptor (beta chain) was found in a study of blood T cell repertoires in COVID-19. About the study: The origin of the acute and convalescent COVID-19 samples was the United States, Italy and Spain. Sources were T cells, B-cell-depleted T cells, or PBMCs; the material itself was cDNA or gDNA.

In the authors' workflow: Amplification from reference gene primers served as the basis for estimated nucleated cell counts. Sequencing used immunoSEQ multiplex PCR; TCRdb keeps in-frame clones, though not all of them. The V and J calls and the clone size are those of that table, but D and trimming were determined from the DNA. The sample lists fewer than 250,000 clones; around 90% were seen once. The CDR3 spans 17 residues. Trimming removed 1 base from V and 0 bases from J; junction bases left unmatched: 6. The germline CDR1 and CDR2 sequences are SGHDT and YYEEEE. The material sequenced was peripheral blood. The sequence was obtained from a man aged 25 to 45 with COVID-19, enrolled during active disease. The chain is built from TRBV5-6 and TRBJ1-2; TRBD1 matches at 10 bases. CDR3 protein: CASSLFGTGAPNYGYTF. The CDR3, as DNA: TGTGCCAGCAGCTTGTTCGGGACAGGGGCGCCTAACTATGGCTACACCTTC.